This T cell receptor (beta chain) was sequenced for a study of T-cell reconstitution after alpha-beta-depleted transplantation in children. Study findings and constraints: Day-60 TCRbeta diversity that was high in some patients was derived from surviving recipient T cells and thymic progenitors. Reported findings indicate that, about two months after transplant, alpha-beta T cells came from several hundred expanded clones, which were derived from non-depleted graft cells. The authors attributed T-cell counts and diversity one year after transplant mostly to newly produced T cells.

This clonotype was picked up many times. What it binds is unknown. Molecular barcoding with unique molecular identifiers was used for the TCRbeta library. TCRdb re-called the PCR reads with MiXCR, one entry per CDR3 protein. The sample shows hundreds of thousands of distinct CDR3 sequences, roughly 15% of them seen only once. The CDR3 covers 16 residues. Germline CDR1 SEHNR, CDR2 FQNEAQ (reference sequence). V was shortened by 3 bases and J by 4 bases, with 15 bases between the two germline ends. The rearrangement uses TRBV7-9 and TRBJ2-2; D gene uncertain. This receptor was taken from a male patient between 5 and 17 years old who had a stem cell transplant for acute lymphoblastic leukemia, so the T cells may come from the graft donor. The sample consisted of PBMCs, mostly from graft donor cells, taken 360 days after TCRalphabeta/CD19-depleted stem cell transplant. The CDR3 coding sequence is TGTGCCAGCAGCTTTCTCTGGGTAGACGGCACCGGGGAGCTGTTTTTT. It encodes CASSFLWVDGTGELFF.